The clone carrying this T cell receptor (beta chain) came up once. CDR3 size: 18 residues. V lost 2 bases, J lost 8 bases, and 16 bases stayed unmatched. Germline values: CDR1 MNHNY, CDR2 SVGAGI (reference sequence). TCRdb re-called the reads through MiXCR, storing one row per CDR3 protein. The table records roughly 760,000 distinct CDR3 sequences, 35% of them present only once. These data belong to a study of T cell repertoires in cytomegalovirus infection. Sequencing was carried out using PBMCs. This rearrangement joins TRBV6-6 to TRBJ1-3; 9 positions agree with TRBD1. This receptor was obtained from a human donor in good health (CMV status not recorded). Some clones in this sample may be carry-over from other donors' samples. The CDR3 loop reads CASSYARPTGTGLDTIYF. The CDR3 region has the DNA TGTGCCAGCAGTTACGCGAGGCCAACCGGGACAGGGTTGGACACCATATATTTT.